The 14 T cell receptor beta chains listed next were all sequenced from one sample in a study of T cells in Graves' hyperthyroidism and ophthalmopathy. TCR beta CDR3 regions were amplified from RNA. In the first-round RT-PCR of the TCR CDR3, the HTBI primer set was used. TCRdb redid the calling of the multiplex PCR reads with MiXCR, one entry per CDR3 protein. The sample carries about 560,000 distinct CDR3 sequences, 16% recorded once. What was sequenced was blood. These receptors were taken from a young woman with Graves' hyperthyroidism.

The chain couples TRBV10-3 to TRBJ1-2; D gene unclear. This CDR3 comprises 11 residues. In germline, CDR1 is ENHRY, CDR2 SYGVKD. V lost 11 bases, J lost 8 bases, and 15 bases lay in between. The DNA for the CDR3 is TGTGCCTCCTCCCCCAAAACGGGCTACACCTTC. It specifies CASSPKTGYTF.

This clonotype was seen a handful of times. The genes are TRBV3-1 and TRBJ2-3, with TRBD2 matching 12 bases. V was pared by 5 bases and J by 2 bases, with 11 bases of the junction left unmatched. This CDR3 is 18 amino acids long. CDR1 is LGHDT and CDR2 is YNNKEL in the germline V gene (reference sequence). Here the CDR3 reads CASSLTSGRPWNTDTQYF. CDR3 coding DNA: TGTGCCAGCAGCTTGACTAGCGGGAGACCCTGGAACACAGATACGCAGTATTTT.

This clonotype came up many times. The gene calls are TRBV5-5 and TRBJ2-7; 8 bases are a match to TRBD2. CDR1 and CDR2 (germline): SGHKS, YYEKEE (reference sequence). CDR3 size: 16 residues. V lost 4 bases, J lost 6 bases, and 15 bases stayed unmatched. The DNA of the CDR3 is TGTGCCAGCAGCCACAGTAGCGGGACTAGAAATTTCGAGCAGTACTTC. Its protein product is CASSHSSGTRNFEQYF.

This clonotype showed up many times. The rearrangement uses TRBV12-3 or TRBV12-4 and TRBJ1-5; no reliable D call. The CDR3 runs 11 residues. Trimming shortened V by 5 bases and J by 9 bases, and 8 bases separated the two germline ends. The chain's CDR3 is CASSVPGPQHF. CDR3 in DNA: TGTGCCAGCAGTGTGCCTGGGCCCCAGCATTTT.

V gene TRBV30 combines with J gene TRBJ2-2, with TRBD2 matching 8 bases. Per the germline V gene, CDR1 is GTSNPN and CDR2 is SVGIG (reference sequence). The CDR3 is 17 residues long. Trimming removed 1 base from V and 2 bases from J; junction bases left unmatched: 9. CDR3 protein: CAWSALVAGRNTGELFF. The CDR3, as DNA: TGTGCCTGGAGTGCTCTTGTAGCGGGACGAAACACCGGGGAGCTGTTTTTT.

The CDR3: CASSVEGTVGNTEAFF. As DNA, the CDR3 is TGTGCCAGCAGCGTGGAGGGGACTGTAGGGAACACTGAAGCTTTCTTT. The chain joins TRBV9 to TRBJ1-1; tentative D call: TRBD1 (5 bases). CDR1 and CDR2 (germline): SGDLS, YYNGEE. V dropped 2 bases and J dropped 1 base, with 15 bases sitting between them. This CDR3 is built from 16 residues. Filled out from reference TRBV9 and TRBJ1-1, the complete variable domain reads DSGVTQTPKHLITATGQRVTLRCSPRSGDLSVYWYQQSLDQGLQFLIQYYNGEERAKGNILERFSAQQFPDLHSELNLSSLELGDSALYFCASSVEGTVGNTEAFFGQGTRLTVV.

This clonotype appeared many times. The chain has TRBV11-1 and TRBJ2-5, with D unclear. Germline-derived CDR1 and CDR2 are SGHAT and FQDESV (reference sequence). The CDR3 runs 13 residues. Trimming left V 5 bases short and J 2 bases short, with 9 bases between. The DNA of the CDR3 is TGTGCCAGCAGCCCGGACCCTCAAGAGACCCAGTACTTC. It translates to CASSPDPQETQYF. The full variable domain, in which reference TRBV11-1 and TRBJ2-5 provide the parts outside the CDR3, is EAEVAQSPRYKITEKSQAVAFWCDPISGHATLYWYRQILGQGPELLVQFQDESVVDDSQLPKDRFSAERLKGVDSTLKIQPAELGDSAMYLCASSPDPQETQYFGPGTRLLVL.

The table lists this clonotype with many counts. The V and J genes are TRBV18 and TRBJ2-1; D call uncertain. CDR1 is KGHSH, CDR2 LQKENI, per germline. The CDR3 consists of 13 residues. Between the trimmed V and J ends, which lost 3 bases and 1 base, there was a span of 4 bases. The CDR3 reads CASSPWSYNEQFF. DNA of the CDR3: TGTGCCAGCTCACCGTGGTCCTACAATGAGCAGTTCTTC.

As concerns this clonotype: Compared with germline, one end of the junction differs, possibly owing to a read error. V gene TRBV9 combines with J gene TRBJ2-7, with TRBD2 matching 8 bases. Germline V CDR1 and CDR2: SGDLS, YYNGEE. The length of the CDR3 is 19 residues. CDR3 DNA sequence: TGTGTCAGCAGCCCCTCTATGTTTGGGGGAACCGGGACTAGTCACGAGCAGTACTTC. Translation gives CVSSPSMFGGTGTSHEQYF.

This clonotype was recorded many times. J is TRBJ2-7 and V is TRBV28; D not certain. The germline CDR1 and CDR2 sequences are MDHEN and SYDVKM. CDR3 length: 14 residues. V was trimmed by 3 bases and J by 4 bases, leaving 13 bases between them. The chain's CDR3 is CASSLTPASYEQYF. The CDR3 DNA reads as TGTGCCAGCAGTTTGACTCCAGCGAGTTACGAGCAGTACTTC.

The chain employs TRBV7-9 and TRBJ2-7; perhaps D is TRBD1 or TRBD2 (5 bases each). V lost 5 bases and J lost 2, with 13 bases in between. Per the germline V gene, CDR1 is SEHNR and CDR2 is FQNEAQ (reference sequence). CDR3 length: 14 residues. The CDR3 region has the DNA TGTGCCAGCAGCCAAGATGTGGGGGCCTACGAGCAGTACTTC. This translates into CASSQDVGAYEQYF.

At least ten counts were recorded for this clonotype. The rearrangement joins TRBV2 to TRBJ2-7; 10 nucleotides match TRBD1. With 6 bases clipped from V and 2 bases from J, the junction kept 10 bases outside the gene matches. Germline values: CDR1 SNHLY, CDR2 FYNNEI. CDR3 size: 16 residues. The CDR3 DNA reads as TGTGCCAGCAGCAGTAGTACCGGGACAGGGGCCTACGAGCAGTACTTC. Translation: CASSSSTGTGAYEQYF.

At least ten counts were recorded for this clonotype. The rearrangement uses TRBV10-1 and TRBJ2-7; D is undetermined. From germline, CDR1 is WNHNN and CDR2 SYGVQD (reference sequence). The CDR3 totals 14 residues. V lost 4 bases to trimming and J lost 1 base, with 11 bases between them. CDR3 sequence reads: CASSVRRPSYEQYF. In DNA form, the CDR3 reads TGCGCCAGCAGTGTAAGGCGGCCTTCCTACGAGCAGTACTTC.

This clonotype was detected many times. The genes are TRBV5-1 and TRBJ2-5, with 7 bases that match TRBD2. This CDR3 comprises 15 residues. Germline V gene sequence: CDR1 SGHRS, CDR2 YFSETQ. Losses at the gene ends were 0 bases for V and 2 bases for J; bases not matched to a gene: 4. CDR3 in amino acids: CASSLGLAYQETQYF. The DNA for the CDR3 is TGCGCCAGCAGCTTGGGACTAGCATATCAAGAGACCCAGTACTTC.